The following is a T cell receptor beta chain sequence with its context. Which antigen it targets is not known. Base quality data are lacking; no much larger clone is found one base away. This entry is derived from a study of brain T cells in children with intractable seizures (dated by TCRdb to the early 2020s). For context, the study as a whole: Resected brain tissue from approximately 55 pediatric epilepsy surgery cases was first screened for immune gene transcripts using a NanoString immunology panel. Of the approximately twelve selected surgery cases, pre-surgery blood was also sequenced for eight, so four had brain tissue only.

Overall study results and their limits: Sequencing depth differed between pre- and post-surgery blood, so clones missing from the pre-surgery sample may reflect undersampling. Viral specificity was inferred solely from CDR3 sequence similarity, and the HCMV serostatus of the patients was not known.

Deletion took 0 bases off V and 0 bases off J, with a span of 3 bases between the germline ends. CDR1 and CDR2, per the germline V gene (reference sequence), are LGHDT and YNNKEL. Spanning cysteine to phenylalanine, the CDR3 consists of 14 amino acids. Only the CDR3 part of the read is kept: 42 bases, read in frame from the first base. The immunoSEQ assay was applied to genomic DNA to generate the TCR beta chain sequences. Per the authors' processing: Any CDR3 sequence that did not begin with the conserved framework cysteine at position 104 was removed by hand. To get clonality, the normalized Shannon's Diversity Index was subtracted from one, giving values from 0 (maximal diversity) to 1 (oligoclonal). Chi-squared comparison-of-proportions tests assessed whether the same CDR3 differed in frequency between samples, such as brain versus blood. Public clonotypes were identified by searching immuneACCESS, and similarity to known antiviral clonotypes was assessed with the VDJdb browser. Entries here come from immuneACCESS through TCRdb and include only in-frame sequences with V and J called. Some clones fail to appear in such tables; in the studies checked, an unresolved V gene covers under half of the shortfall, and the cause of the remainder is unknown. V and J calls and clone size follow that table, whereas D and trimming were derived from the DNA. Within this sample are approximately 330,000 clones, with 85% to 95% of them counted one time only. The ten largest make up around 5% of the sample.

What this sample's time point label stands for: blood from clinic visit 5 months post-surgery; TSC patient then seizure free. The surgery cases showing the highest brain T cell transcript signatures were chosen for TCR beta chain sequencing of brain tissue and, when available, of blood. Before surgery, patients had received at least one anti-epileptic drug. TCR-sequenced patients were children with drug-resistant epilepsy due to tuberous sclerosis complex, focal cortical dysplasia, Rasmussen encephalitis or hemimegalencephaly. The Monarch genomic DNA purification kit was used to extract bulk genomic DNA from unsorted brain tissue and from whole blood.

The sequence is built from TRBV3-1 (or the pseudogene TRBV3-2) and TRBJ2-1, with no confidently assigned D gene. The receptor was isolated from a boy under two years old with tuberous sclerosis and intractable seizures. The sequencing here drew on peripheral blood, taken about 5 months after surgery. The bases are TGTGCCAGCAGCCAAGACAGCTCCTACAATGAGCAGTTCTTC. This encodes CASSQDSSYNEQFF.